The rows below give T cell receptor beta chains drawn from one sample of a study of OX40 agonist ivuxolimab in advanced cancers. The method was immunoSEQ multiplex PCR; TCRdb's version includes in-frame clones alone and lacks a portion of them. The data show fewer than 85,000 clones, just over 90% seen once. The sequencing here drew on CD4+ or CD8+ T cells sorted from blood, taken in a trial of the OX40 agonist ivuxolimab. These receptors were collected from an adult with an advanced solid tumor such as melanoma, head and neck, liver or kidney cancer. CDR3s include the opening cysteine and the closing phenylalanine or tryptophan. The D gene is left open where the match is weak. Expanded clones get a size class; other rows say once, few or many, or leave the size out.

d_gene	j_gene	v_gene	abundance	CDR3nt	CDR3aa
-	TRBJ1-5	TRBV5-6	-	TGTGCCAGCAGCTTGCTGGGGGGCAGCAATCAGCCCCAGCATTTT	CASSLLGGSNQPQHF
-	TRBJ2-3	TRBV9	-	TGTGCCAGCAGCGTCTACACAGATACGCAGTATTTT	CASSVYTDTQYF
TRBD2	TRBJ2-3	TRBV13	-	TGTGCCAGCAGCTTACCCGGGGGGGGCACAGATACGCAGTATTTT	CASSLPGGGTDTQYF
-	TRBJ2-7	TRBV7-8	once	TGTGCCAGCAGCCAGGGCACCGTAAACGAGCAGTACTTC	CASSQGTVNEQYF
-	TRBJ1-5	TRBV19	-	TGTGCCAGTACCCTTAACCCCCGGGGATACAATCAGCCCCAGCATTTT	CASTLNPRGYNQPQHF
TRBD1	TRBJ2-7	TRBV13	-	TGTGCCAGCAGCTTGGGACAGGGGGCCCCCTACGAGCAGTACTTC	CASSLGQGAPYEQYF
TRBD1	TRBJ2-5	TRBV5-1	-	TGCGCCAGCAACAGGCAGGGGGCTGCGGAACAAGAGACCCAGTACTTC	CASNRQGAAEQETQYF
-	TRBJ2-5	TRBV4-2	few	TGTGCCAGCAGCCTAAATGGGTACACCGTACAGGGAGAGACCCAGTACTTC	CASSLNGYTVQGETQYF
-	TRBJ2-7	TRBV7-9	-	TGTGCCAGCAGCTCCCAGGATTACGAGCAGTACTTC	CASSSQDYEQYF
TRBD2	TRBJ2-1	TRBV28	-	TGTGCCAGCAGTCCCCTGCTGGGCGGGAGGGCGAGTGAGCAGTTCTTC	CASSPLLGGRASEQFF
TRBD1	TRBJ1-1	TRBV7-2	-	TGTGCCAGCAGCTTGGCAGGGGGGGTCACTGAAGCTTTCTTT	CASSLAGGVTEAFF
TRBD2	TRBJ2-3	TRBV6-4	-	TGTGCCAGCAGTGAGACTAGCGGGAATTCAGATACGCAGTATTTT	CASSETSGNSDTQYF
-	TRBJ2-3	TRBV18	-	TGTGCCAGCTCACCGACTAGTACAGGTGTCACAGATACGCAGTATTTT	CASSPTSTGVTDTQYF
TRBD2	TRBJ2-7	TRBV7-2	-	TGTGCCAGCAGCTGGAACCTAGCGGGGGGGAGTTTTTCCTACGAGCAGTACTTC	CASSWNLAGGSFSYEQYF
-	TRBJ1-5	TRBV27	-	TGTGCCAGATGGGACCTACAGGCAGATCAGCCCCAGCATTTT	CARWDLQADQPQHF
-	TRBJ2-5	TRBV28	-	TGTGCCAGCATTTCCGGCCCCCTGGAGACCCAGTACTTC	CASISGPLETQYF
-	TRBJ2-7	TRBV7-9	few	TGTGCCAGCAGCTTTGGGGGTGAGGCCTACGAGCAGTACTTC	CASSFGGEAYEQYF
-	TRBJ2-1	TRBV14	-	TGTGCCAGCAGCCCCCTTAGGGGTCCGGACAATGAGCAGTTCTTC	CASSPLRGPDNEQFF
-	TRBJ1-4	TRBV2	-	TGTGCCAGCAGAAATGGACCCGTTAATGAAAAACTGTTTTTT	CASRNGPVNEKLFF
-	TRBJ1-1	TRBV6-5	-	TGTGCCAGCAGCCAACAAGGGGGGGAGACTGAAGCTTTCTTT	CASSQQGGETEAFF
-	TRBJ2-7	TRBV2	-	TGTGCCAGCAGTGAAGTAAGCTGGGGAGGCGAGCAGTACTTC	CASSEVSWGGEQYF
-	TRBJ2-1	TRBV4-1	-	TGCGCCAGCAGCCAAGGAGGTGCCGGATACCCCACCGTAGAGCAGTTCTTC	CASSQGGAGYPTVEQFF
-	TRBJ1-5	TRBV7-3	-	TGTGCCAGCAGCCAGATGATCAGGGTACGCAATCAGCCCCAGCATTTT	CASSQMIRVRNQPQHF
-	TRBJ2-3	TRBV7-9	-	TGTGCCAGCAGTTACGCCGGACGGCGGCTGGGAGATACGCAGTATTTT	CASSYAGRRLGDTQYF
-	TRBJ1-3	TRBV5-4	-	TGTGCCAGCAGCTTTTATGCGGAGGACACCATATATTTT	CASSFYAEDTIYF
TRBD2	TRBJ2-3	TRBV6-1	-	TGTGCCAGCATTAGCGGGAGCACAGATACGCAGTATTTT	CASISGSTDTQYF
TRBD1	TRBJ2-7	TRBV9	-	TGTGCCAGCAGCCCCGGACAGGGGACCTACGAGCAGTACTTC	CASSPGQGTYEQYF
TRBD2	TRBJ2-3	TRBV11-1	once	TGTGCCAGCAGCCCACGACTGATAGTAGCGGGAGTTCAAGTTACGCAGTATTTT	CASSPRLIVAGVQVTQYF
-	TRBJ2-5	TRBV2	-	TGTGCCAGCGGGCAGGGGAGGGAGACCCAGTACTTC	CASGQGRETQYF
-	TRBJ2-5	TRBV30	-	TGTGCCTGGAGTAGCGGGTCTCAAGAGACCCAGTACTTC	CAWSSGSQETQYF
TRBD1	TRBJ2-2	TRBV4-2	-	TGTGCCAGCAGCCCCCGGGACAGGTCGTCCGGGGAGCTGTTTTTT	CASSPRDRSSGELFF
TRBD1	TRBJ2-1	TRBV7-2	-	TGTGCCAGCAGCCGCGGGACAGGGGTTTACAATGAGCAGTTCTTC	CASSRGTGVYNEQFF
-	TRBJ2-3	TRBV11-3	-	TGTGCCAGCAGCGCCGATCTGGGTACGCAGTATTTT	CASSADLGTQYF
-	TRBJ2-5	TRBV6-5	-	TGTGCCAGCAGTTACTCGTTCAGGGGCGATGAGACCCAGTACTTC	CASSYSFRGDETQYF
TRBD2	TRBJ2-2	TRBV10-3	-	TGTGCCATCAGTGGACAAGCGGGAGGGCCGGGCACCGGGGAGCTGTTTTTT	CAISGQAGGPGTGELFF
-	TRBJ2-3	TRBV29-1	-	TGCAGCGTGAGGGGGGGTGTAGCAGATACGCAGTATTTT	CSVRGGVADTQYF
-	TRBJ1-1	TRBV19	-	TGTGCCAGTAGTATCTCTGGACTCGGAGCTTTCTTT	CASSISGLGAFF
TRBD2	TRBJ2-1	TRBV6-6	-	TGTGCCAGCAAGGAAGCGGGAGGCTATGAGCAGTTCTTC	CASKEAGGYEQFF
TRBD2	TRBJ2-1	TRBV27	-	TGTGCCAGCAGAATAGCGGGGCCCTACAATGAGCAGTTCTTC	CASRIAGPYNEQFF
-	TRBJ2-7	TRBV2	-	TGTGCCAGCAGCACCAGGGTTTGGACCCGTCAAGAGCAGTACTTC	CASSTRVWTRQEQYF
-	TRBJ1-1	TRBV28	-	TGTGCCAGCAGTCCCGGGACACCTCCCGTAGCTTTCTTT	CASSPGTPPVAFF
-	TRBJ1-6	TRBV4-1	once	TGCGCCAGCAGCCGCGGGGGAGGTCTCGATAATTCACCCCTCCACTTT	CASSRGGGLDNSPLHF
-	TRBJ1-1	TRBV18	-	TGTGCCAGCTCACCACAATCCGGGGCGGACACTGAAGCTTTCTTT	CASSPQSGADTEAFF
TRBD2	TRBJ2-1	TRBV19	-	TGTGCCAGTAGTACCGGCCCGGGACTAGTTAATGAGCAGTTCTTC	CASSTGPGLVNEQFF
-	TRBJ2-3	TRBV7-9	-	TGTGCCAGCAGCGCGGTGGCAGATACGCAGTATTTT	CASSAVADTQYF
-	TRBJ1-2	TRBV9	-	TGTGCCAGCAGCTCATCCAACTATGGCTACACCTTC	CASSSSNYGYTF
TRBD1	TRBJ2-7	TRBV4-1	-	TGCGCCAGCAGCCGCCCGACAGGGGGCCTGTCCTACGAGCAGTACTTC	CASSRPTGGLSYEQYF
-	TRBJ2-1	TRBV11-3	once	TGTGCCAGCAGCTCCGGGTCTCCGTTTCGGAATGAGCAGTTCTTC	CASSSGSPFRNEQFF
-	TRBJ1-5	TRBV30	few	TGTGCCTGGAGTACGGGAGGGGGAAATCAGCCCCAGCATTTT	CAWSTGGGNQPQHF
-	TRBJ2-1	TRBV7-6	once	TGTGCCAGCAGCCCCGGACATCCGGCGGGGGAGCAGTTCTTC	CASSPGHPAGEQFF
TRBD1	TRBJ1-4	TRBV5-1	-	TGCGCCAGCAGCTCGGGGACAGCCAATAATGAAAAACTGTTTTTT	CASSSGTANNEKLFF
-	TRBJ2-1	TRBV6-1	-	TGTGCCAGCAGCCACGACAGGTCCGGTGAGCAGTTCTTC	CASSHDRSGEQFF
-	TRBJ1-2	TRBV27	once	TGTGCCAGCAAAGGGGTAGGAAATGGCTACACCTTC	CASKGVGNGYTF
-	TRBJ2-7	TRBV11-3	-	TGTGCCAGCGAATTGACCCCCTACGAGCAGTACTTC	CASELTPYEQYF